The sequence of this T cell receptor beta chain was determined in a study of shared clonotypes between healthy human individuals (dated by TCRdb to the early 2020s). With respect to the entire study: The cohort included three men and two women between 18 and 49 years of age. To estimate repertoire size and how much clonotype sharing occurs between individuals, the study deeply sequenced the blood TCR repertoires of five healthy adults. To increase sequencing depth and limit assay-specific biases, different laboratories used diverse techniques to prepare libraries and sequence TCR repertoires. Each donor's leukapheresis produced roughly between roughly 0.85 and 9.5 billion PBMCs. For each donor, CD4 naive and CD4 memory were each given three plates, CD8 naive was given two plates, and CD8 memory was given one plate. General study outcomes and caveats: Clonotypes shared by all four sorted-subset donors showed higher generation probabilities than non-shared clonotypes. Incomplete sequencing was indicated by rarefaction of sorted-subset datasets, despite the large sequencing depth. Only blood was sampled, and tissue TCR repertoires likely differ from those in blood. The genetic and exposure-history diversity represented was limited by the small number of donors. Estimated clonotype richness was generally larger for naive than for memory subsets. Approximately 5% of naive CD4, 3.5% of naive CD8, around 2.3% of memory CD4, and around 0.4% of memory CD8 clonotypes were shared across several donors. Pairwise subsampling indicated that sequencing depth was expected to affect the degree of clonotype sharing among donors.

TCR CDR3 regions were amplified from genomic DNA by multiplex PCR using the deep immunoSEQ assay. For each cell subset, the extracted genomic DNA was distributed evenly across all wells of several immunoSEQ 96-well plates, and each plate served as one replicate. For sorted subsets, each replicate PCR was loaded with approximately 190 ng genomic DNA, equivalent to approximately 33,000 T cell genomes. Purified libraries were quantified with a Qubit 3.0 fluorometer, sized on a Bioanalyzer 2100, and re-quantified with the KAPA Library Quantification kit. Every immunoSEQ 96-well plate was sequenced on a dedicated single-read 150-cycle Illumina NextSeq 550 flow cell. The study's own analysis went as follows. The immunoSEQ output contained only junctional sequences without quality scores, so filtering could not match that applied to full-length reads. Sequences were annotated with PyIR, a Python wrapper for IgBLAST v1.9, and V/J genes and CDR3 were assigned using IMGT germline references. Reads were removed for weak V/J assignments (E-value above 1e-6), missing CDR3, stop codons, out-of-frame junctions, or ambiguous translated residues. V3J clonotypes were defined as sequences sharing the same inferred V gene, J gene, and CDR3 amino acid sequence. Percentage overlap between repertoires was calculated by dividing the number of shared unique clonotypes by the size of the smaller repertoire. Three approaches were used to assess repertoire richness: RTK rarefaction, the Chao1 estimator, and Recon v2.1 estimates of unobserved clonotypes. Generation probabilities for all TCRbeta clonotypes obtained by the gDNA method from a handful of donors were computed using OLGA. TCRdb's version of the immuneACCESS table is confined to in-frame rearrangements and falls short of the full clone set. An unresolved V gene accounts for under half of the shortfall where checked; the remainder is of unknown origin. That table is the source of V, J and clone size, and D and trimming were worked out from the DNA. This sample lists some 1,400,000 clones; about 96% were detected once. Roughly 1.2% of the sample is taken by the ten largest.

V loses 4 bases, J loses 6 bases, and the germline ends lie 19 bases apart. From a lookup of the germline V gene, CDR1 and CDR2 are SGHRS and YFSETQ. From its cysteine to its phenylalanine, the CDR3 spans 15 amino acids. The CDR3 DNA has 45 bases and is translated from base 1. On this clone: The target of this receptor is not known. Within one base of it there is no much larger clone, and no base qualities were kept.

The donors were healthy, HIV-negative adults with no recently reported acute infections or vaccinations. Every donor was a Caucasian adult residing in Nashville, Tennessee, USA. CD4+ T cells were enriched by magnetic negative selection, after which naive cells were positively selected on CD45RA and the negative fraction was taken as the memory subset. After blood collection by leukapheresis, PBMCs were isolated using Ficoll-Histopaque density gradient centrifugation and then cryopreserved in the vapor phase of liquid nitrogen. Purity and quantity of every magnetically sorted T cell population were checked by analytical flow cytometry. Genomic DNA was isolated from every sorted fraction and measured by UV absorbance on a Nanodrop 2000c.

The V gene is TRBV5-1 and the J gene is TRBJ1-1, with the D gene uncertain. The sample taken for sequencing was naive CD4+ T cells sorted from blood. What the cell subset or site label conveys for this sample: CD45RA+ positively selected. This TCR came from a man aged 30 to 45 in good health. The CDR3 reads CASSGRVGVFAEAFF. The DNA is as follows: TGCGCCAGCAGCGGACGGGTCGGGGTATTCGCTGAAGCTTTCTTT.